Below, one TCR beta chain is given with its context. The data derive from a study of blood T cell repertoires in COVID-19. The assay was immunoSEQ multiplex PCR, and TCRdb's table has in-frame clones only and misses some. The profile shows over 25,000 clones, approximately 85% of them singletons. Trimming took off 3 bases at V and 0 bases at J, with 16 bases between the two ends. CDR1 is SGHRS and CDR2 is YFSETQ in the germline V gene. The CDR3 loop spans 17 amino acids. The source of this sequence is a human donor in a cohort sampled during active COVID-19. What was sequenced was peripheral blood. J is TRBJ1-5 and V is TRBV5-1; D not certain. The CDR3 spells CASSWNGVFYSNQPQHF. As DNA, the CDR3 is TGCGCCAGCAGCTGGAACGGGGTATTTTATAGCAATCAGCCCCAGCATTTT.